The sequence of this T cell receptor beta chain was determined in a study of shared clonotypes between healthy human individuals. Turning to the study itself: CD4 naive and CD4 memory each took three plates per donor, while CD8 naive took two and CD8 memory one.

With regard to this clone: Antigen: not known.

This CDR3 comprises 13 residues. The germline CDR1 and CDR2 sequences are SGHTA and FQGNSA. The V end was cut by 1 base, the J end by 5 bases, with 6 bases between. Only in-frame clones appear in the TCRdb table, and some are missing; sequencing was by immunoSEQ multiplex PCR. The sample has over 1.4 million clones, approximately 96% seen once. Whole-study findings and limits: The researchers took only blood, and tissue repertoires probably look different. A generally larger estimated richness was seen in naive subsets than in memory subsets.

The origin of this receptor is a young man in good health. The sample consisted of naive CD4+ T cells sorted from blood. Subset reported: CD45RA+ positively selected. This chain connects TRBV7-2 to TRBJ2-1; D might be TRBD1 (5 bases). The CDR3 sequence is CASSLGRDNEQFF. CDR3 nucleotide sequence: TGTGCCAGCAGCTTAGGCAGGGACAATGAGCAGTTCTTC.